The present entry profiles one TCR beta chain with its context. PCR employed 60 Vbeta and 13 Jbeta primers. The assay was immunoSEQ multiplex PCR, and TCRdb's table has in-frame clones only and misses some. The table lists 100,000 to 150,000 clones, 75% to 90% of them singletons. The data originate from a study of cytomegalovirus exposure and HLA in healthy donors. The sequenced sample consisted of PBMCs. The source of this sequence is a man aged 25 to 40 in good health and CMV-seronegative.

The CDR3 DNA reads TGTGCCAGCAGCGCCCGGGGAGGAGAGACCCAGTACTTC. Amino acids: CASSARGGETQYF. The chain has TRBV13 and TRBJ2-5; TRBD2 might be the D (6 bases). In germline, CDR1 is PRHDT, CDR2 FYEKMQ (reference sequence). Deletions cut 5 bases from V and 4 bases from J, with 11 bases between. CDR3 length: 13 residues. Supplemented by reference TRBV13 and TRBJ2-5, the full variable domain reads AAGVIQSPRHLIKEKRETATLKCYPIPRHDTVYWYQQGPGQDPQFLISFYEKMQSDKGSIPDRFSAQQFSDYHSELNMSSLELGDSALYFCASSARGGETQYFGPGTRLLVL.